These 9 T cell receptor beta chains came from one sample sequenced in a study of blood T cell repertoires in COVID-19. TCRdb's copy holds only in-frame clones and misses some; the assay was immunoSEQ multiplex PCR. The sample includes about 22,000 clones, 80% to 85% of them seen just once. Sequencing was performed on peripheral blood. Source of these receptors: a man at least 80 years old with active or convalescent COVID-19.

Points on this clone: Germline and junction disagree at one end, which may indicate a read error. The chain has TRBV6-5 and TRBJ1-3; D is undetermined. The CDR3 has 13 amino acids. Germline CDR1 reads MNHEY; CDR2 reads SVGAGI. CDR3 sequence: CGSIGSSGNTIYF. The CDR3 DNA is TGCGGCAGCATAGGGAGCTCTGGAAACACCATATATTTT.

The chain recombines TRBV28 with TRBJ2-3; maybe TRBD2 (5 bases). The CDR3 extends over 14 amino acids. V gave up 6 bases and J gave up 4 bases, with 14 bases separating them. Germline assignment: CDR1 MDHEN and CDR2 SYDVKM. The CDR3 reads CASRHGWGADTQYF. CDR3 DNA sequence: TGTGCCAGCAGGCATGGGTGGGGAGCAGATACGCAGTATTTT. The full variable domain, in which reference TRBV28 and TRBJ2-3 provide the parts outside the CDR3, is DVKVTQSSRYLVKRTGEKVFLECVQDMDHENMFWYRQDPGLGLRLIYFSYDVKMKEKGDIPEGYSVSREKKERFSLILESASTNQTSMYLCASRHGWGADTQYFGPGTRLTVL.

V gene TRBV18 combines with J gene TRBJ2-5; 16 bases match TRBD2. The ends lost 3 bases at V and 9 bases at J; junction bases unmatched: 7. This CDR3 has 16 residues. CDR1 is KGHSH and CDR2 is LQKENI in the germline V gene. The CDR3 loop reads CASSPRGTSGRAAQYF. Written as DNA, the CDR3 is TGTGCCAGCTCACCTCGAGGGACTAGCGGGAGGGCCGCCCAGTACTTC.

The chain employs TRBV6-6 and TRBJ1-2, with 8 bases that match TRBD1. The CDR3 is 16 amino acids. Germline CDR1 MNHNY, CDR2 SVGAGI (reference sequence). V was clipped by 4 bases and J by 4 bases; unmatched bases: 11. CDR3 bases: TGTGCCAGCAGTTCACAACCGGGACAGGAGTTCTATGGCTACACCTTC. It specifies CASSSQPGQEFYGYTF.

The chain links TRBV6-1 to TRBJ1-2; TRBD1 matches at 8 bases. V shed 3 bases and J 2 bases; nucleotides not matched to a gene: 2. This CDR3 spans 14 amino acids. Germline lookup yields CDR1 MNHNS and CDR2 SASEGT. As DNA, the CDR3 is TGTGCCAGCAGTGATCAGGGGGCAAACTATGGCTACACCTTC. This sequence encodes CASSDQGANYGYTF.

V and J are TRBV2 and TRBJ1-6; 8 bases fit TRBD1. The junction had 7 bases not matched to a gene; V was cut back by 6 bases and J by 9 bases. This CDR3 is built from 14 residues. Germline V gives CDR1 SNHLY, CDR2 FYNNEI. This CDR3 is CASSGGQGASPLHF. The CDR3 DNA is TGTGCCAGCAGCGGCGGACAGGGAGCTTCACCCCTCCACTTT.

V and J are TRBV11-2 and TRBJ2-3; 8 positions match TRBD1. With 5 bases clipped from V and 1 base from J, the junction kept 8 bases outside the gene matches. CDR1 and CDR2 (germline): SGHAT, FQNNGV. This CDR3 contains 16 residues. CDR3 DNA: TGTGCCAGCAGCCTCCCACAGGGGGATGGCACAGATACGCAGTATTTT. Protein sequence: CASSLPQGDGTDTQYF.

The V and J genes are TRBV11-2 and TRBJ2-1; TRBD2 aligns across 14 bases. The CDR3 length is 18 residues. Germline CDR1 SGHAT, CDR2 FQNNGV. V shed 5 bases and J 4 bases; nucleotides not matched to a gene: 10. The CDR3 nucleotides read TGTGCCAGCAGCGTAGGACTAGCGGGAGGATCGGAGTACAATGAGCAGTTCTTC. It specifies CASSVGLAGGSEYNEQFF.

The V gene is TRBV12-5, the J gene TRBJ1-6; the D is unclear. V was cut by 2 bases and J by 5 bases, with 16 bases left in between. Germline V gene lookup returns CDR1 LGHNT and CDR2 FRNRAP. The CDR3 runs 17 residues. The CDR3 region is CASGLMMETENNSPLHF. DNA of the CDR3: TGTGCTAGTGGTTTGATGATGGAGACCGAGAATAATTCACCCCTCCACTTT.